This is a list of T cell receptor beta chains from one sample in a study of T cells in Graves' hyperthyroidism and ophthalmopathy. From the multiplex PCR reads, TCRdb called clonotypes with MiXCR, one entry per CDR3 protein. The sample lists about 300,000 distinct CDR3 sequences, more than 10% seen once, with 7.5% to 8% in the top ten. Sequenced material: blood. These receptors were collected from a woman aged 30 to 39 with Graves' hyperthyroidism that later progressed to Graves' ophthalmopathy. Each CDR3 is given without its conserved first and last residue.

v_call: TRBV7-9
cdr3_aa: AVIPGLAGVGTDTQY

v_call: TRBV12-3/TRBV12-4
cdr3_aa: ASSPLSLGGAETQY

v_call: TRBV20-1
cdr3_aa: SAVMVQTQY

v_call: TRBV7-9
cdr3_aa: ASSSWGQGARGNTEAF

v_call: TRBV19
cdr3_aa: ASSTGLPGNTIY

v_call: TRBV5-1
cdr3_aa: ASSWQREVASNEQF

v_call: TRBV12-3/TRBV12-4
cdr3_aa: ASIHGVGGGQETQY

v_call: TRBV7-7
cdr3_aa: ASSAGTSGGLTDTQY

v_call: TRBV24-1
cdr3_aa: ATSTGKFGRDTGELF

v_call: TRBV20-1
cdr3_aa: SARGQGNTIY

v_call: TRBV7-2
cdr3_aa: ASGWTGGTEQF